Given below is one TCR beta chain in context. The assay was immunoSEQ multiplex PCR, and TCRdb's table has in-frame clones only and misses some. The data contain hundreds of thousands of clones, approximately 85% of them singletons. The data stem from a study of shared T cell receptors in the human thymus. Germline V gene lookup returns CDR1 MDHEN and CDR2 SYDVKM. The CDR3 is 18 amino acids. The V and J ends lost 0 bases and 0 bases, in that order; junction bases with no gene match: 4. The same sample was also used in a study of human thymus T cells. That investigation notes: The people who donated were healthy Finnish babies having corrective surgery for congenital heart defects. Resections from corrective heart surgery provided thymus tissue.

The J gene is TRBJ1-6, the V gene TRBV28; TRBD1 aligns across 8 bases. Sequences were obtained from thymocytes. This clonotype was sampled from a girl under three years old with a congenital heart defect. The CDR3 nucleotides read TGTGCCAGCAGTTTATGCGGACAGGGAAGCTCCTATAATTCACCCCTCCACTTT. Encoded protein: CASSLCGQGSSYNSPLHF.